Each of the 10 T cell receptor beta chains below was sequenced from the same sample in a study of CD8+CD57+ T cells in acquired aplastic anemia. Genomic DNA templated the TCR beta VDJ and CDR3 profiling. Each CDR3 protein is one row after TCRdb ran MiXCR on the reads. The sample consists of approximately 190,000 distinct CDR3 sequences, 48% of them appearing once. CD8+CD57+ cell expansion, shown by flow cytometry, had occurred in the patients selected for sequencing. Sequenced input: sorted CD4+, CD8+, or CD8+CD57+ T cells (not recorded which) from PBMCs. The receptor set was obtained from a human donor with aplastic anemia.

This clonotype came up many times. V gene TRBV2 combines with J gene TRBJ2-1; no clear D gene. V was shortened by 8 bases and J by 5 bases, with 13 bases between the two germline ends. From germline, CDR1 is SNHLY and CDR2 FYNNEI. CDR3 length: 13 amino acids. The CDR3 DNA reads TGTGCCAGCGGCCTTTTCCCCGACAATGAGCAGTTCTTC. Protein: CASGLFPDNEQFF.

In its sample, this clonotype was seen many times. J is TRBJ2-2 and V is TRBV19; D may correspond to TRBD1 or TRBD2 (6 bases each). This CDR3 has 14 residues. V was clipped by 6 bases and J by 5 bases, with 13 bases between them. Germline V gives CDR1 LNHDA, CDR2 SQIVND (reference sequence). CDR3 coding DNA: TGTGCCAGTAGGATCATAGGGGGGACCGGGGAGCTGTTTTTT. Its translation: CASRIIGGTGELFF.

In its sample, this clonotype was seen a few times. The chain is built from TRBV15 and TRBJ1-5; D is possibly TRBD1 (6 bases). The ends were cut back, 0 bases at V and 4 bases at J, with 10 bases in the middle. The CDR3 spans 15 residues. CDR1 and CDR2 from the germline V gene are LNHNV and YYDKDF (reference sequence). The CDR3: CATSRDGQGNQPQHF. CDR3 in DNA: TGTGCCACCAGCAGAGATGGCCAGGGGAATCAGCCCCAGCATTTT. The whole variable domain, remainder taken from reference TRBV15 and TRBJ1-5, is DAMVIQNPRYQVTQFGKPVTLSCSQTLNHNVMYWYQQKSSQAPKLLFHYYDKDFNNEADTPDNFQSRRPNTSFCFLDIRSPGLGDTAMYLCATSRDGQGNQPQHFGDGTRLSIL.

This clonotype was picked up a small number of times. This chain connects TRBV24-1 to TRBJ1-2; 7 bases are shared with TRBD1. With V trimmed by 4 bases and J by 0 bases, 1 base remained unmatched. CDR1 is KGHDR and CDR2 is SFDVKD in the germline V gene. The CDR3 length is 14 residues. This CDR3 is CATSDDRANYGYTF. The DNA of the CDR3 is TGTGCCACCAGTGACGACAGGGCTAACTATGGCTACACCTTC.

Notes on this clonotype: The conserved closing phenylalanine or tryptophan is absent in this CDR3, likely reflecting a read error. The chain employs TRBV5-1 and TRBJ2-3; TRBD2 matches at 10 bases. V lost 0 bases to trimming and J lost 4 bases; unmatched junction nucleotides: 8. The germline CDR1 and CDR2 sequences are SGHRS and YFSETQ. This CDR3 has 17 residues. CDR3 in amino acids: CASSLVSLAGVPDTQYL. CDR3 DNA: TGCGCCAGCAGCTTGGTGAGCCTAGCGGGAGTCCCAGATACGCAGTATCTT.

The rearrangement links TRBV2 to TRBJ2-5; TRBD2 agrees at 15 bases. CDR3 length equals 16 residues. In germline, CDR1 is SNHLY, CDR2 FYNNEI. Trimming at V came to 7 bases and at J to 5 bases, leaving 8 bases not matched to a gene. The CDR3, as DNA: TGTGCCAGCACTGGACTAGCGGGAGGGCCGGGGGAGACCCAGTACTTC. Amino acids: CASTGLAGGPGETQYF.

The rearrangement joins TRBV20-1 to TRBJ2-3; 7 nucleotides align to TRBD1. This CDR3 contains 15 residues. Germline trimming cut 4 bases from V and 2 bases from J; bases unmatched to any gene: 9. The germline V gene encodes CDR1 DFQATT and CDR2 SNEGSKA (reference sequence). CDR3 amino acids: CSAIGGSSFTDTQYF. CDR3 nucleotide sequence: TGCAGTGCTATAGGGGGCAGTTCATTCACAGATACGCAGTATTTT.

This clonotype showed up many times. The chain combines TRBV4-3 with TRBJ1-6; D remains ambiguous. V dropped 0 bases and J dropped 0 bases, with 9 bases sitting between them. Germline lookup yields CDR1 LGHNA and CDR2 YSLEER. The CDR3 sequence is 17 residues long. As DNA, the CDR3 is TGCGCCAGCAGCCAAGATCCCCAGAGCTCCTATAATTCACCCCTCCACTTT. Residues: CASSQDPQSSYNSPLHF.

This clonotype was found many times. V is TRBV7-9 and J is TRBJ1-2; a possible D gene is TRBD1 (5 bases). In germline, CDR1 is SEHNR, CDR2 FQNEAQ (reference sequence). Trimming took off 5 bases at V and 7 bases at J, with 17 bases between the two ends. The CDR3 covers 14 residues. The CDR3 spells CASSPRGAVGGYTF. Written as DNA, the CDR3 is TGTGCCAGCAGCCCTAGGGGAGCCGTGGGTGGCTACACCTTC.

The chain couples TRBV25-1 to TRBJ1-5; weak D call: TRBD1 (5 bases). V was pared by 3 bases and J by 0 bases, with 12 bases between. The CDR3 loop spans 16 amino acids. From germline, CDR1 is MGHDK and CDR2 SYGVNS. The DNA of the CDR3 is TGTGCCAGCAGTGATGGGGCCGTTAGTAGCAATCAGCCCCAGCATTTT. Translated, it gives CASSDGAVSSNQPQHF.